This TCR beta chain was retrieved from a study of blood T cell repertoires in COVID-19. Study background: Some COVID-19 samples were acute and others convalescent; all came from the United States, Italy and Spain. Sources were T cells, B-cell-depleted T cells, or PBMCs; the material itself was cDNA or gDNA.

Authors' methods: The authors estimated nucleated cell counts from reference gene primer amplification. Assay used: immunoSEQ multiplex PCR; TCRdb lists only in-frame clones, some missing. V and J calls and clone size are as listed in that table; D and trimming were resolved from the DNA. The sample has 75,000 to 90,000 clones; under 95% are singletons. The germline V gene has CDR1 LNHDA and CDR2 SQIVND (reference sequence). V lost 3 bases and J lost 5, with 16 bases in between. This CDR3 has 15 amino acids. The source is a human donor in a cohort sampled during active COVID-19. The chain links TRBV19 to TRBJ2-5; D is unclear. Sequences were obtained from peripheral blood. CDR3 in amino acids: CASSIGNSIPETQYF. The CDR3 DNA follows: TGTGCCAGTAGTATTGGCAACAGCATCCCCGAGACCCAGTACTTC.